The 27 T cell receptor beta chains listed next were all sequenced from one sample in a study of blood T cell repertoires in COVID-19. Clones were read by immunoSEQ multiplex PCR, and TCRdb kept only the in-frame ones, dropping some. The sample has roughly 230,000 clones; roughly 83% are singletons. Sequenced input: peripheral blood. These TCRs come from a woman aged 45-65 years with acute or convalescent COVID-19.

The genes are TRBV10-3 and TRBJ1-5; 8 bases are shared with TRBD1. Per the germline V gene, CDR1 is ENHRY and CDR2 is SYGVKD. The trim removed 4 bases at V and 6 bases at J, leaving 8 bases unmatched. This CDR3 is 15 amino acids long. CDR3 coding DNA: TGTGCCATCAGTGCCAAACAGGGGGAAGGTCAGCCCCAGCATTTT. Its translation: CAISAKQGEGQPQHF.

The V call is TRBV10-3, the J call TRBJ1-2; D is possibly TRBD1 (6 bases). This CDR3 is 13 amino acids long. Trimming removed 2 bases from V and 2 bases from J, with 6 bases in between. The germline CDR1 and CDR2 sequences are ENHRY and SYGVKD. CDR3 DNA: TGTGCCATCAGTGAGGGGGGCAACTATGGCTACACCTTC. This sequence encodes CAISEGGNYGYTF.

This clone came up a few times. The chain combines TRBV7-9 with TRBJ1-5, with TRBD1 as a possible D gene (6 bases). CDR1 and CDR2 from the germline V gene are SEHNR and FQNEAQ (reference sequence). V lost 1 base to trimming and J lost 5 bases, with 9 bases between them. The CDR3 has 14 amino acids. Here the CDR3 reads CASSLGPGDQPQHF. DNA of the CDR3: TGTGCCAGCAGCTTAGGGCCAGGGGATCAGCCCCAGCATTTT.

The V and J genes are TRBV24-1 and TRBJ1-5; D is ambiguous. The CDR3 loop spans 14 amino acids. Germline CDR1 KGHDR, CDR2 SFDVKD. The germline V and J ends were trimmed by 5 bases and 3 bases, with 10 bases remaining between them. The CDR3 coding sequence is TGTGCCACCAGTGCGAGTGTATCCAATCAGCCCCAGCATTTT. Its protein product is CATSASVSNQPQHF.

CDR3 bases: TGTGCCAGCAGCCAACAGGGGAGTCGCTACACCTTC. This codes for CASSQQGSRYTF. The rearrangement uses TRBV7-2 and TRBJ1-2; 7 bases line up with TRBD1. Germline V CDR1 and CDR2: SGHTA, FQGNSA. This CDR3 spans 12 amino acids. J gave up 9 bases and V 5 bases, and 6 bases lay outside the gene matches.

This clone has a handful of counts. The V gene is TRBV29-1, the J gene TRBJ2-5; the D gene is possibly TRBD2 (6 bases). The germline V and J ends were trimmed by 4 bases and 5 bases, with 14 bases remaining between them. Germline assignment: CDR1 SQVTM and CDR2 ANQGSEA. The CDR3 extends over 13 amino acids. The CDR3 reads CSVATRTGETQYF. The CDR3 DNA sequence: TGCAGCGTTGCGACTAGGACCGGGGAGACCCAGTACTTC. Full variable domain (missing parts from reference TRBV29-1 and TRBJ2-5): SAVISQKPSRDICQRGTSLTIQCQVDSQVTMMFWYRQQPGQSLTLIATANQGSEATYESGFVIDKFPISRPNLTFSTLTVSNMSPEDSSIYLCSVATRTGETQYFGPGTRLLVL.

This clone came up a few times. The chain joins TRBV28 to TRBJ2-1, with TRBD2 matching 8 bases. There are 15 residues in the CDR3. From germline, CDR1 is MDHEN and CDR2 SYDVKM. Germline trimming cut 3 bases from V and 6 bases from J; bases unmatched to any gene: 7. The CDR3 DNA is TGTGCCAGCAGTTTTACTCATAGCGGGATCAATGAGCAGTTCTTC. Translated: CASSFTHSGINEQFF.

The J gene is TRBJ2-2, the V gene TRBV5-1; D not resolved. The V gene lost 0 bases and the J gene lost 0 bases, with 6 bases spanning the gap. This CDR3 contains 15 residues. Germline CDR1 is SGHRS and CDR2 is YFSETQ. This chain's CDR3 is CASSLDTANTGELFF. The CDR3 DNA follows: TGCGCCAGCAGCTTGGATACAGCGAACACCGGGGAGCTGTTTTTT.

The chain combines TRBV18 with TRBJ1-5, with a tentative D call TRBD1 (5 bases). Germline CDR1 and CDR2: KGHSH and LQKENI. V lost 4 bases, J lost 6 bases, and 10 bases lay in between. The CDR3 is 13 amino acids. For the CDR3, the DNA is TGTGCCAGCTCACTCCCCGGGGGTCAGCCCCAGCATTTT. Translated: CASSLPGGQPQHF.

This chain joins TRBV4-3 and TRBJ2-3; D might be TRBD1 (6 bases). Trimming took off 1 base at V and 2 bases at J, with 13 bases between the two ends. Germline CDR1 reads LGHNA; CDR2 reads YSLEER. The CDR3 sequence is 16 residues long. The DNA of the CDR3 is TGCGCCAGCAGCCAAGGGGGGCAGGGCCCCACAGATACGCAGTATTTT. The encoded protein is CASSQGGQGPTDTQYF.

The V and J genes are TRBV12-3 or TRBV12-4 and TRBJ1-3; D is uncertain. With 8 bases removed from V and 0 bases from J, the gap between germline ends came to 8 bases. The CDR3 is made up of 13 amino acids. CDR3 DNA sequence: TGTGCCAGCGGAGATTACTCTGGAAACACCATATATTTT. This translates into CASGDYSGNTIYF.

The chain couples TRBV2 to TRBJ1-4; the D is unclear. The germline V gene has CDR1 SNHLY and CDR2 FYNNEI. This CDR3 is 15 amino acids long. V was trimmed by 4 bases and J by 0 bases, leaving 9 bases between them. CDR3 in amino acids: CASSGPRATNEKLFF. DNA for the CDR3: TGTGCCAGCAGTGGGCCCCGTGCAACTAATGAAAAACTGTTTTTT.

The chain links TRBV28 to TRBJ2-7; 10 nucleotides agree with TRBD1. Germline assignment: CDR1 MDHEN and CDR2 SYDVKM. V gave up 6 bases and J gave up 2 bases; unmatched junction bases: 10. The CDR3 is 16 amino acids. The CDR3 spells CASRPTGGAGTYEQYF. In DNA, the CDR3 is TGTGCCAGCAGACCGACAGGGGGCGCCGGGACCTACGAGCAGTACTTC.

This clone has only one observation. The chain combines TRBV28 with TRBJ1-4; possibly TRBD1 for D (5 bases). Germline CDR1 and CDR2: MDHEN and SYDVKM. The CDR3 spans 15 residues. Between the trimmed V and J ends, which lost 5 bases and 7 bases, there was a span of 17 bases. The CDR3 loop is CASSPPGREVEKLFF. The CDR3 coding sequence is TGTGCCAGCAGTCCACCGGGCAGGGAAGTTGAAAAACTGTTTTTT.

CDR3: CASSGTGGAKGYTF. CDR3 nucleotide sequence: TGTGCCAGCAGCGGGACAGGGGGCGCGAAAGGCTACACCTTC. The chain carries TRBV5-5 and TRBJ1-2, with 12 bases that match TRBD1. Germline V gene sequence: CDR1 SGHKS, CDR2 YYEKEE (reference sequence). The CDR3 extends over 14 amino acids. The V and J ends lost 4 bases and 8 bases, in that order; junction bases with no gene match: 6.

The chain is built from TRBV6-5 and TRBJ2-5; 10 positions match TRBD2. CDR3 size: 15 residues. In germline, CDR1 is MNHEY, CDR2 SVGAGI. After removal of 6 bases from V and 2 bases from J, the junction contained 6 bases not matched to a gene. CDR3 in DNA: TGTGCCAGCAGAATACTTAGCGGGGGGCAAGAGACCCAGTACTTC. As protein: CASRILSGGQETQYF.

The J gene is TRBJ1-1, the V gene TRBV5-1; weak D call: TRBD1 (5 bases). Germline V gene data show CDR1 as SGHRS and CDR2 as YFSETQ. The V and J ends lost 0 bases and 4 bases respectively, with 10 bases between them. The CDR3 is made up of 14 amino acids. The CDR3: CASSLDRSFTEAFF. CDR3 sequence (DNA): TGCGCCAGCAGCTTGGACAGGTCGTTCACTGAAGCTTTCTTT.

In nucleotides, the CDR3 is TGTGCCAGCAGCTTAAACGCTGGACAGAGGGAGACCCAGTACTTC. It codes for CASSLNAGQRETQYF. V gene TRBV7-2 combines with J gene TRBJ2-5, with a possible D match to TRBD1 (6 bases). The germline V gene has CDR1 SGHTA and CDR2 FQGNSA. The V end lost 2 bases, the J end lost 5 bases, and 15 bases lay between the germline ends. This CDR3 contains 15 residues.

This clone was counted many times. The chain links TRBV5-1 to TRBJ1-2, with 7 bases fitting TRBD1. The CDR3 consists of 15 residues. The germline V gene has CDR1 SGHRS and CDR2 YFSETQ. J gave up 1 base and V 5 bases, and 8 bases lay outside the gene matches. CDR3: CASRAGQENNYGYTF. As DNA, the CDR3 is TGCGCCAGCAGGGCAGGACAGGAGAATAACTATGGCTACACCTTC.

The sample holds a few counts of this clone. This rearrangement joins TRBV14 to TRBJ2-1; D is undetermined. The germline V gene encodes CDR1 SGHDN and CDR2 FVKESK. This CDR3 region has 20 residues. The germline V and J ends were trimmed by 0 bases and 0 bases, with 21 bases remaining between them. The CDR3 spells CASSQDIRIVRFDSYNEQFF. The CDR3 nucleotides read TGTGCCAGCAGCCAAGATATCAGAATAGTGCGGTTTGACTCCTACAATGAGCAGTTCTTC.

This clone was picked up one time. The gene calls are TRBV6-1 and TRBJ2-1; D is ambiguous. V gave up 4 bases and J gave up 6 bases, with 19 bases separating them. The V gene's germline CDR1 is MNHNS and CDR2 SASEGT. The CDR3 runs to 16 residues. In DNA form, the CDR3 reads TGTGCCAGCAGTGCCCGACCTCACCGACGGGTCAATGAGCAGTTCTTC. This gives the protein CASSARPHRRVNEQFF.

Here the CDR3 reads CASRGLAGGEQYF. The CDR3 nucleotides read TGTGCCAGCAGGGGACTAGCGGGGGGCGAGCAGTACTTC. The chain uses TRBV2 and TRBJ2-7, with 15 positions matching TRBD2. Germline CDR1 and CDR2: SNHLY and FYNNEI. The trim removed 6 bases at V and 6 bases at J, leaving 0 bases unmatched. The CDR3 extends over 13 amino acids.

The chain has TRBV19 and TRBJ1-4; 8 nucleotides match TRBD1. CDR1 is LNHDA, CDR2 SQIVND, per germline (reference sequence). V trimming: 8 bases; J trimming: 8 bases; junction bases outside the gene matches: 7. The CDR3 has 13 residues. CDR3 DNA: TGTGCCAGTCAGGACAGGGATAGCGAAAAACTGTTTTTT. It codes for CASQDRDSEKLFF.

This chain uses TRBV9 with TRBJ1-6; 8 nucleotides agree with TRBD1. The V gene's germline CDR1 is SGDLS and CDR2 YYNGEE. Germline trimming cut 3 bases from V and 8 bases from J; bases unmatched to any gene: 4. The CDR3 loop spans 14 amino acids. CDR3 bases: TGTGCCAGCAGCGGGGGACAGGCGGATTCACCCCTCCACTTT. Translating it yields CASSGGQADSPLHF.

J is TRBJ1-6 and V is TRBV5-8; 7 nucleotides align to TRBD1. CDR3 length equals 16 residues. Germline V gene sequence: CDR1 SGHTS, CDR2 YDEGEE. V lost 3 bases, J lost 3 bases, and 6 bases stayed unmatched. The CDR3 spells CASSSLGTDYNSPLHF. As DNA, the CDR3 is TGTGCCAGCAGCTCACTCGGGACAGACTATAATTCACCCCTCCACTTT.

CDR3 in DNA: TGCAGTGCTAGTGCAGACATGGGAAACACCATATATTTT. This sequence encodes CSASADMGNTIYF. The chain couples TRBV20-1 to TRBJ1-3; the D is unclear. Germline loops: CDR1 DFQATT, CDR2 SNEGSKA (reference sequence). V was cut by 3 bases and J by 4 bases, with 10 bases left in between. CDR3 length: 13 amino acids.

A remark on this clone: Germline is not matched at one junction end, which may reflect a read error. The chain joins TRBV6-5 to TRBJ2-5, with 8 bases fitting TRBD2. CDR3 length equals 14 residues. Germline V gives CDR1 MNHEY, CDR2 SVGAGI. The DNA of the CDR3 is TGTGCCAGCAGTTCCCAGGGGACTAGAGAGTCCCAGTACTTC. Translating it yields CASSSQGTRESQYF.